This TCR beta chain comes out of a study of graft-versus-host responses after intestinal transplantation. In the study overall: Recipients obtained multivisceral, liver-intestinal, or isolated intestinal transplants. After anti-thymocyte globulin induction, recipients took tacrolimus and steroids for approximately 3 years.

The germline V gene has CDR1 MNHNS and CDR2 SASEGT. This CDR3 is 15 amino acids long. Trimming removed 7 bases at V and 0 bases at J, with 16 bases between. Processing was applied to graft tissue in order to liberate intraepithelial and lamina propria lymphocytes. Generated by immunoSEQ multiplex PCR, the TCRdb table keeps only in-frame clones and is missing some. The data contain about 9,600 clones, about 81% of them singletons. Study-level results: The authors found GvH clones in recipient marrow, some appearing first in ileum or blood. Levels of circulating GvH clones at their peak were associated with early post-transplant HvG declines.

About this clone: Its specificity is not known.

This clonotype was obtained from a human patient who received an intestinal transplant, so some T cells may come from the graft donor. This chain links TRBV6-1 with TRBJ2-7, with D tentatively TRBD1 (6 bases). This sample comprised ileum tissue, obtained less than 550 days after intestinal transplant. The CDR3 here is CASMTGTLYSYEQYF. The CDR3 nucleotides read TGTGCCAGCATGACCGGGACACTCTACTCCTACGAGCAGTACTTC.